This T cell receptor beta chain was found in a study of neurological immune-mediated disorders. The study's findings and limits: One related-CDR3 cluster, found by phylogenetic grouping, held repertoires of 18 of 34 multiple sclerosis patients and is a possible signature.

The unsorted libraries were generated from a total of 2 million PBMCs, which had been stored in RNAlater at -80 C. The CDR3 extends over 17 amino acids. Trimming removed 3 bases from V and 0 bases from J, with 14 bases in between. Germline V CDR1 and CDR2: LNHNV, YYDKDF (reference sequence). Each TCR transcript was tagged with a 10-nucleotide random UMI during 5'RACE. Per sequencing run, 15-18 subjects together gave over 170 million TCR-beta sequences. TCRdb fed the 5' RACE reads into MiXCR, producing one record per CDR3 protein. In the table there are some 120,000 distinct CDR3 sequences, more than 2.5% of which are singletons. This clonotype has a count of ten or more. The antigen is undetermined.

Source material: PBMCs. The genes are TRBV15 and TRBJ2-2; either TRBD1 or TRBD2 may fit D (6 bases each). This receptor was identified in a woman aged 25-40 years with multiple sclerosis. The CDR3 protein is CATSSDRGRTNTGELFF. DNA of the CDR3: TGTGCCACCAGCAGCGACCGGGGGCGGACGAACACCGGGGAGCTGTTTTTT.